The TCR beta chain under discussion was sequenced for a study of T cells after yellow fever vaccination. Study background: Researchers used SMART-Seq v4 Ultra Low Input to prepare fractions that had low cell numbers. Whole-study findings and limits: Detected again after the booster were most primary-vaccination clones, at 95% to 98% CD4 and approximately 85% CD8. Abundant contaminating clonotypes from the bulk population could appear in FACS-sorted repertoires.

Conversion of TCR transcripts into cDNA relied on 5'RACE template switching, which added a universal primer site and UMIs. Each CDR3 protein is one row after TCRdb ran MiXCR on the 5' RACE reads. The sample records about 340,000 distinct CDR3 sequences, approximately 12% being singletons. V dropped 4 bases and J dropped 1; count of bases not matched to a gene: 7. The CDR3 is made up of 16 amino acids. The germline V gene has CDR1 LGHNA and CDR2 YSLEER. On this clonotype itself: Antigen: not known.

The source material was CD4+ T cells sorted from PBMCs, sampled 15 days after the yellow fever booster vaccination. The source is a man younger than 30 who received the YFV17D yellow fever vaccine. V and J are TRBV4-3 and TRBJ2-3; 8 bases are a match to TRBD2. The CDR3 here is CASSLAGSGGTDTQYF. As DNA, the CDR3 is TGCGCCAGCAGCCTCGCAGGTAGCGGGGGCACAGATACGCAGTATTTT.